This paragraph covers one T cell receptor (beta chain) sequence. Sequenced by immunoSEQ multiplex PCR; TCRdb stores in-frame clones only, minus some. Found here are about 75,000 clones, 95% to 98% of them singletons; the top ten hold around 0.18%. The record originates from a study of technical replicates of blood from a handful of donors. The CDR3 spans 14 residues. Germline V gene sequence: CDR1 MNHNS, CDR2 SASEGT. V was pared by 4 bases and J by 1 base, with 1 base of the junction left unmatched. The sequencing input was T cells isolated from PBMCs. The V and J genes are TRBV6-1 and TRBJ1-1; 9 nucleotides agree with TRBD1. This sequence originates from a human donor in good health. The CDR3 nucleotides read TGTGCCAGCAGTGTGGACAGGGGGAACACTGAAGCTTTCTTT. Encoded protein: CASSVDRGNTEAFF.